The clone carrying this TCR beta chain was observed at least ten times. TCRbeta library construction was performed incorporating unique molecular identifiers. One entry per CDR3 protein results from TCRdb running MiXCR on the PCR reads. The sample lists a few hundred thousand distinct CDR3 sequences; 10% were seen once. The data belong to a study of T-cell reconstitution after alpha-beta-depleted transplantation in children. This CDR3 comprises 16 residues. Trimming pared 0 bases from V and 0 bases from J, leaving 12 bases between. Germline CDR1 is SGHRS and CDR2 is YFSETQ. This specimen consisted of PBMCs from the stem cell graft donor, obtained from the stem cell graft. This chain connects TRBV5-1 to TRBJ1-1; the D gene is possibly TRBD1 (6 bases). The receptor's source is a human donor who donated a stem cell graft to a child with acute lymphoblastic leukemia. DNA for the CDR3: TGCGCCAGCAGCTTGGAAAGCGGGGACATGAACACTGAAGCTTTCTTT. This gives the protein CASSLESGDMNTEAFF.